This T cell receptor (beta chain) stems from a study of T cells after yellow fever vaccination. Overall study context: Some fractions had low cell numbers, and these were prepared with SMART-Seq v4 Ultra Low Input. Findings of the study overall: Bulk-population clonotypes that are abundant could appear as contaminants in FACS-sorted repertoires. Subsequent booster samples again held most clones from primary vaccination (approximately 95% CD4, 85% to 90% CD8).

The study made its TCR cDNA through 5'RACE template switching. That step introduced a universal primer site along with UMIs. TCRdb analysed the 5' RACE reads with MiXCR anew, one entry per CDR3 protein. The sample has more than 300,000 distinct CDR3 sequences, around 10% seen once. This clonotype was counted a few times. Its antigen is not identified. V dropped 5 bases and J dropped 7 bases, with 9 bases sitting between them. Looked up from germline, CDR1 is SEHNR and CDR2 is FQNEAQ (reference sequence). This CDR3 region has 12 residues. The starting material was CD4+ T cells sorted from PBMCs, obtained 45 days after the yellow fever booster vaccination. The clonotype originates from a man aged 18 to 35 who received the YFV17D yellow fever vaccine. The chain couples TRBV7-9 to TRBJ1-5; D is unclear. This CDR3 is CASSPQDQPQHF. The CDR3 region has the DNA TGTGCCAGCAGCCCCCAAGACCAGCCCCAGCATTTT.